The 8 T cell receptor beta chains reported below all come from one sample, sequenced in a study of radiotherapy plus CTLA-4 blockade in lung cancer. The method was immunoSEQ multiplex PCR; TCRdb's version includes in-frame clones alone and lacks a portion of them. The sample lists under 110,000 clones; roughly 84% were seen once. Sequencing used peripheral blood, obtained from a patient treated with radiotherapy plus ipilimumab. The receptors originated from a human donor with non-small cell lung cancer that progressed on radiotherapy plus ipilimumab. Some clones in this sample may be carry-over from other donors' samples.

The chain combines TRBV6-5 with TRBJ2-3; TRBD2 agrees at 16 bases. Trimming removed 5 bases from V and 4 bases from J; junction bases left unmatched: 0. The CDR3 is 15 amino acids. CDR1 is MNHEY, CDR2 SVGAGI, per germline. CDR3 coding DNA: TGTGCCAGCAGTGGGACTAGCGGGGGGGCAGATACGCAGTATTTT. Amino acids: CASSGTSGGADTQYF.

The gene calls are TRBV18 and TRBJ1-4; tentatively, D is TRBD1 (6 bases). V was shortened by 6 bases and J by 7 bases, with 18 bases between the two germline ends. The CDR3 is 15 residues long. Per germline, CDR1 KGHSH and CDR2 LQKENI. CDR3 residues: CASSSTRTVVEKLFF. CDR3 coding DNA: TGTGCCAGCTCCTCAACCCGGACAGTAGTTGAAAAACTGTTTTTT.

CDR3 nucleotides: TGCGCCAGCAGCAGGGGACAGGGGACCACGAGCTCCTACGAGCAGTACTTC. Translation: CASSRGQGTTSSYEQYF. The chain joins TRBV5-1 to TRBJ2-7; 10 positions agree with TRBD1. V gave up 4 bases and J gave up 0 bases; unmatched junction bases: 10. Germline CDR1 SGHRS, CDR2 YFSETQ. The CDR3 runs to 17 residues.

This chain connects TRBV4-2 to TRBJ1-1; possible D gene TRBD1, 5 bases. In germline, CDR1 is LGHNA, CDR2 YNFKEQ. There are 15 residues in the CDR3. V shed 4 bases and J shed 3 bases, with 15 bases lying between them. The DNA of the CDR3 is TGTGCCAGCAGCCGAGAACTTACAGGATACACTGAAGCTTTCTTT. Translating gives CASSRELTGYTEAFF.

V usage is TRBV4-3 and J usage is TRBJ1-2; 10 bases are shared with TRBD1. V shed 2 bases and J 8 bases; nucleotides not matched to a gene: 5. This CDR3 is built from 14 residues. Germline lookup yields CDR1 LGHNA and CDR2 YSLEER. The CDR3 nucleotides are TGCGCCAGCAGCCAACGGGACAGGGGCGGAGGCTACACCTTC. The encoded protein is CASSQRDRGGGYTF.

The CDR3 here is CASSLDWLAGQETQYF. The CDR3 coding sequence is TGTGCCAGCAGCTTAGATTGGCTAGCGGGGCAAGAGACCCAGTACTTC. The chain couples TRBV7-2 to TRBJ2-5, with 9 bases matching TRBD2. This CDR3 contains 16 residues. Trimming removed 1 base from V and 2 bases from J; junction bases left unmatched: 5. CDR1 and CDR2 (germline): SGHTA, FQGNSA.

CDR3 sequence: CASSPGDSETQYF. The CDR3 coding sequence is TGTGCCAGCAGCCCAGGGGATTCGGAGACCCAGTACTTC. V is TRBV7-3 and J is TRBJ2-5, with D tentatively TRBD1 (6 bases). In germline, CDR1 is SGHTA, CDR2 FQGTGA. The CDR3 has 13 amino acids. V gave up 5 bases and J gave up 5 bases, with 12 bases separating them.

The chain employs TRBV4-2 and TRBJ2-3; TRBD2 matches at 11 bases. This CDR3 is built from 16 residues. Germline loops: CDR1 LGHNA, CDR2 YNFKEQ. The J segment lost 0 bases and the V segment lost 7 bases, leaving 6 bases of the junction unmatched. Here the CDR3 reads CASTLLAGASTDTQYF. The CDR3 coding sequence is TGTGCCAGCACCTTACTAGCGGGGGCTAGCACAGATACGCAGTATTTT.